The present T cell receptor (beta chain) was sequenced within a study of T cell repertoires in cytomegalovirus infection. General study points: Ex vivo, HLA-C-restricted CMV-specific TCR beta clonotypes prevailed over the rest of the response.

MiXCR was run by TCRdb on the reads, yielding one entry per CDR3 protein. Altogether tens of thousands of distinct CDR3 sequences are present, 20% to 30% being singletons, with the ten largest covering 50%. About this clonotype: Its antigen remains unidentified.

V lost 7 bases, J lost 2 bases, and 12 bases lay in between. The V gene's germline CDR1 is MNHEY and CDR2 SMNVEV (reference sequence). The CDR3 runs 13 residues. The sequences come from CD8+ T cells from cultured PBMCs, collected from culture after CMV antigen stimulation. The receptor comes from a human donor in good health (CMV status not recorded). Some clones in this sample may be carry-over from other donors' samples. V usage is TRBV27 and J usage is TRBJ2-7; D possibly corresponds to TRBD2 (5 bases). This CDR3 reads CASTFGDPYEQYF. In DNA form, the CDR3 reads TGTGCCAGCACGTTCGGGGATCCCTACGAGCAGTACTTC.